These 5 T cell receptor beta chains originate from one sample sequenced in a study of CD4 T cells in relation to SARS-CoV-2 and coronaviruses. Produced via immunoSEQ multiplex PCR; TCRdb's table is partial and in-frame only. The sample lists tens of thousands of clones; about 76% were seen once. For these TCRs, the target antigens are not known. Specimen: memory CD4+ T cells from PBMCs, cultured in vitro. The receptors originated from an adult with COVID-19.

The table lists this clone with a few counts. The DNA for the CDR3 is TGTGCCAGCAGCGGCAGCGGGAGAATATACGAGCAGTACTTC. Translation gives CASSGSGRIYEQYF. The chain links TRBV6-2 or TRBV6-3 to TRBJ2-7, with 8 bases lining up with TRBD2. The ends lost 6 bases at V and 4 bases at J; junction bases unmatched: 8. Looked up from germline, CDR1 is MNHEY and CDR2 is SVGEGT. The CDR3 contains 14 residues.

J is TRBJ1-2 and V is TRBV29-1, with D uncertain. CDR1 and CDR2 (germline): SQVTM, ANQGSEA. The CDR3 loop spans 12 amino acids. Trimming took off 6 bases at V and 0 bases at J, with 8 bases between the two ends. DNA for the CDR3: TGCAGCGTAACACCTGCTAACTATGGCTACACCTTC. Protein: CSVTPANYGYTF.

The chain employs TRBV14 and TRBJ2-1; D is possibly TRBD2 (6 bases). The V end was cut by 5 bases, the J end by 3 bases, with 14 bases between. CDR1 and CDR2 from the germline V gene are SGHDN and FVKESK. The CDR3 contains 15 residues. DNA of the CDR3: TGTGCCAGCAGCTCGGGGTGGGGGGACTACAATGAGCAGTTCTTC. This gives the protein CASSSGWGDYNEQFF.

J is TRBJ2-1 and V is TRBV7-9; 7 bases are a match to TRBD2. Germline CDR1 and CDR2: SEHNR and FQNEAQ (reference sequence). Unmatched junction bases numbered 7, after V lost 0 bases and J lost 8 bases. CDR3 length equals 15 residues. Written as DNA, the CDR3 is TGTGCCAGCAGCTTAGCGGGAGGGTCGGGGGATGAGCAGTTCTTC. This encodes CASSLAGGSGDEQFF.

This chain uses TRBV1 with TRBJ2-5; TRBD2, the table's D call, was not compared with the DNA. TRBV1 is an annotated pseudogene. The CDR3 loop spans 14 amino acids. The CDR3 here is CTSSQDTRAETQYF. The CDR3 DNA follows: TGCACCAGCAGCCAAGATACGAGGGCGGAGACCCAGTACTTC.